This T cell receptor (beta chain) was captured by sequencing in a study of OX40 agonist ivuxolimab in advanced cancers. On the study more broadly: Dose-escalation patients had hepatocellular carcinoma, melanoma, renal cell or head and neck cancer. The group had a mean age of approximately 60 years, ranged from about 23 to 85, and was 82.7% male. General study points: Clonal expansion from baseline to week 6 occurred in both CD4+ and CD8+ T cells.

The CDR3 extends over 17 amino acids. V was cut by 2 bases and J by 4 bases, with 18 bases left in between. The germline gives CDR1 MGHDK, CDR2 SYGVNS. Note on this clone: What it binds is not known.

Clones were sequenced by immunoSEQ multiplex PCR, and TCRdb holds only the in-frame ones, with some missing. The sample includes 55,000 to 70,000 clones, about 93% of them seen just once. The clonotype comes from an adult with an advanced solid tumor such as melanoma, head and neck, liver or kidney cancer. This rearrangement joins TRBV25-1 to TRBJ2-4; D is possibly TRBD2 (6 bases). Sequences were derived from CD4+ or CD8+ T cells sorted from blood, sampled in a trial of the OX40 agonist ivuxolimab. CDR3 bases: TGTGCCAGCAGTGAAAGGCGGCGGGGCTTCGCTAAAAACATTCAGTACTTC. This gives the protein CASSERRRGFAKNIQYF.